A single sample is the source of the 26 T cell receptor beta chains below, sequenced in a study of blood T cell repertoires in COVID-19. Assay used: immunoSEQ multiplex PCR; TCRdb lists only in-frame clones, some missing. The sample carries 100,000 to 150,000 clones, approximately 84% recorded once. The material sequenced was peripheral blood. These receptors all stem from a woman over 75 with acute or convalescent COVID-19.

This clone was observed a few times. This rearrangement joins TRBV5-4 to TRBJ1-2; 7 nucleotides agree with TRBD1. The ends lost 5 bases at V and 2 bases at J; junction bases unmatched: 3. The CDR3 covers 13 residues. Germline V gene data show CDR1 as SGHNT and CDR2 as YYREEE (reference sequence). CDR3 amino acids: CASRGGQNYGYTF. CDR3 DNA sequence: TGTGCCAGCAGGGGGGGACAGAACTATGGCTACACCTTC.

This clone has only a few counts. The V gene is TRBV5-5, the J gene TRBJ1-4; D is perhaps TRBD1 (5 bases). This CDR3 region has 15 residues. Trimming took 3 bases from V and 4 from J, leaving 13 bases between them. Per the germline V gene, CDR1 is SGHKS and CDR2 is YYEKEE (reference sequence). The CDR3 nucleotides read TGTGCCAGCAGCTCCCCAGGGTGGGGTAATGAAAAACTGTTTTTT. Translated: CASSSPGWGNEKLFF. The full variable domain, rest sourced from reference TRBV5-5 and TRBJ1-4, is DAGVTQSPTHLIKTRGQQVTLRCSPISGHKSVSWYQQVLGQGPQFIFQYYEKEERGRGNFPDRFSARQFPNYSSELNVNALLLGDSALYLCASSSPGWGNEKLFFGSGTQLSVL.

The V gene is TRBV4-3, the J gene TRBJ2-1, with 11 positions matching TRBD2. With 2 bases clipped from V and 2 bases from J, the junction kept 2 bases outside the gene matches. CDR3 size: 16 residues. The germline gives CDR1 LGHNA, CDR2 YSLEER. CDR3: CASSQLTSGAYNEQFF. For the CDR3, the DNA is TGCGCCAGCAGCCAATTGACTAGCGGGGCCTACAATGAGCAGTTCTTC.

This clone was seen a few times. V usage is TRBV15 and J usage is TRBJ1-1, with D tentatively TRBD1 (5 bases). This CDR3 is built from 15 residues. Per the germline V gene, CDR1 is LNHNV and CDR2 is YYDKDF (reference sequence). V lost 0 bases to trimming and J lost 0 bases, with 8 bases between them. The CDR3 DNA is TGTGCCACCAGCAGAGACAGGGCGTTGAACACTGAAGCTTTCTTT. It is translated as CATSRDRALNTEAFF.

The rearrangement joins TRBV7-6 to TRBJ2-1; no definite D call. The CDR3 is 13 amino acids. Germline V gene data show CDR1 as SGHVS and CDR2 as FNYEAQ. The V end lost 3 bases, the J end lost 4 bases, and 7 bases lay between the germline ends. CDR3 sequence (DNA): TGTGCCAGCAGCTTGGGCCCTTACAATGAGCAGTTCTTC. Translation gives CASSLGPYNEQFF. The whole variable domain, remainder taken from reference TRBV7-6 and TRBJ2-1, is GAGVSQSPRYKVTKRGQDVALRCDPISGHVSLYWYRQALGQGPEFLTYFNYEAQQDKSGLPNDRFSAERPEGSISTLTIQRTEQRDSAMYRCASSLGPYNEQFFGPGTRLTVL.

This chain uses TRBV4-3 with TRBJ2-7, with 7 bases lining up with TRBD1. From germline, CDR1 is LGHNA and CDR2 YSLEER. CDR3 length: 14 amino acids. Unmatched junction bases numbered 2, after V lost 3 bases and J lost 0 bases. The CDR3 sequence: CASSQGQSSYEQYF. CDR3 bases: TGCGCCAGCAGCCAGGGACAGAGCTCCTACGAGCAGTACTTC.

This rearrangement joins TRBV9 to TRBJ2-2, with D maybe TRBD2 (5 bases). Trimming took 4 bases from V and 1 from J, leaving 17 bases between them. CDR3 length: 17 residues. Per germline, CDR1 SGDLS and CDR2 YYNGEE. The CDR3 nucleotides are TGTGCCAGCAGCTCCCCCCGTGGCGGAGGGAACACCGGGGAGCTGTTTTTT. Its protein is CASSSPRGGGNTGELFF.

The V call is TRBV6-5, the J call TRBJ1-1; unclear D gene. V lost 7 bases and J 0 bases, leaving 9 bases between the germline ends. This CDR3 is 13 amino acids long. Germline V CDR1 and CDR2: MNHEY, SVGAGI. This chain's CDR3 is CASNLEVNTEAFF. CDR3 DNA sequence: TGTGCCAGCAACTTAGAGGTGAACACTGAAGCTTTCTTT.

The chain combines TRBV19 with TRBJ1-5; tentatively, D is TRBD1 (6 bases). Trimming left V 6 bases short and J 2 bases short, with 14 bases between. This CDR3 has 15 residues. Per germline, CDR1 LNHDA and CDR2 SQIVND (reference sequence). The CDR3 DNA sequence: TGTGCCAGTAGCAGGGGCGGACTAGGCAATCAGCCCCAGCATTTT. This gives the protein CASSRGGLGNQPQHF. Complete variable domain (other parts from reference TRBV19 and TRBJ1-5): DGGITQSPKYLFRKEGQNVTLSCEQNLNHDAMYWYRQDPGQGLRLIYYSQIVNDFQKGDIAEGYSVSREKKESFPLTVTSAQKNPTAFYLCASSRGGLGNQPQHFGDGTRLSIL.

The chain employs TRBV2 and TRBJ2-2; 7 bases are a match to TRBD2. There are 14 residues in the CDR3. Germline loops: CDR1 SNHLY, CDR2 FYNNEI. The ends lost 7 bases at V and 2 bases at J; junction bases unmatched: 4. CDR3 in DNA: TGTGCCAGCACGACGGGGGGTAACACCGGGGAGCTGTTTTTT. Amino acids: CASTTGGNTGELFF.

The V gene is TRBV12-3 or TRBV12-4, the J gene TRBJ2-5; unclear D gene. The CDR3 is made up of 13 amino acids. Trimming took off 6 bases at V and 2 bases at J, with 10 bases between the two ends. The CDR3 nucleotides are TGTGCCAGCAGCCCACCGAGGCAAGAGACCCAGTACTTC. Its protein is CASSPPRQETQYF.

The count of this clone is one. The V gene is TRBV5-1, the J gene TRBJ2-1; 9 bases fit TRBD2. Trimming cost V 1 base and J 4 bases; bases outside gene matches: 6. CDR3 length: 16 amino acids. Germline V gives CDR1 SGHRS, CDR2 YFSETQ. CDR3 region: CASSLPTSGKYNEQFF. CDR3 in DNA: TGCGCCAGCAGCTTGCCGACTAGCGGAAAATACAATGAGCAGTTCTTC.

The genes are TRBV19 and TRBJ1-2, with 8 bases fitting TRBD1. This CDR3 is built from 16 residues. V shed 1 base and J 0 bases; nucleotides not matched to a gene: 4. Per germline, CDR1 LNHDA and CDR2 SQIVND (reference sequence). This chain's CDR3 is CASSIVGTGTNYGYTF. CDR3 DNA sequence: TGTGCCAGTAGTATAGTAGGGACAGGTACTAACTATGGCTACACCTTC.

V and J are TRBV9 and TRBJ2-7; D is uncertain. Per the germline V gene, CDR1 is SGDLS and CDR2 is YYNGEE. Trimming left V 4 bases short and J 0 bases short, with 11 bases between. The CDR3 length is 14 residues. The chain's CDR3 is CASSPTGFSYEQYF. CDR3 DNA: TGTGCCAGCAGCCCCACTGGTTTCTCCTACGAGCAGTACTTC.

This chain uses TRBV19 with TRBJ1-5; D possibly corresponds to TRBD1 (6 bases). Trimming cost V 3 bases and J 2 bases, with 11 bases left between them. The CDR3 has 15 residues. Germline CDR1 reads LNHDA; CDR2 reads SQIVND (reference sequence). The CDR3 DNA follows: TGTGCCAGTAGTATTTCTGGGGGCGGCAATCAGCCCCAGCATTTT. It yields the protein CASSISGGGNQPQHF.

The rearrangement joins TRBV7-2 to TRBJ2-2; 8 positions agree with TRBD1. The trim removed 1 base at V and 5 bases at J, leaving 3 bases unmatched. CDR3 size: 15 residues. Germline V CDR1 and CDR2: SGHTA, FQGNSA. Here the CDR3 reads CASSLGDRRTGELFF. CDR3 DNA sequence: TGTGCCAGCAGCTTAGGGGACAGGAGGACCGGGGAGCTGTTTTTT.

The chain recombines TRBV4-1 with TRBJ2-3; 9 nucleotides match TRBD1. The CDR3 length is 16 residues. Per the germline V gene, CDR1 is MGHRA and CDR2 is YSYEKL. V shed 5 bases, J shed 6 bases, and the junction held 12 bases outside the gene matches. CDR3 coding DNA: TGCGCCAGCAGCTCAGGACGGGGACAGGGCATTGATACGCAGTATTTT. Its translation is CASSSGRGQGIDTQYF.

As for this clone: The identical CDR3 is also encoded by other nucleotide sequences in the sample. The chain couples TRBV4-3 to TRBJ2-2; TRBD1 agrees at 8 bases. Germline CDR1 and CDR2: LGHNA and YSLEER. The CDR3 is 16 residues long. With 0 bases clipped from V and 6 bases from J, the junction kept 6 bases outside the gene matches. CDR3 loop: CASSQETGGSAGELFF. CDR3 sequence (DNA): TGCGCCAGCAGCCAAGAAACAGGGGGGAGCGCCGGGGAGCTGTTTTTT.

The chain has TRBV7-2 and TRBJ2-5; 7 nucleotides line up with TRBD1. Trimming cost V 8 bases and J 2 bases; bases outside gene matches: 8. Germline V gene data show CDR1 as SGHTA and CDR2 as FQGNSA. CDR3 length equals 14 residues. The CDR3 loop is CASGPRQGQETQYF. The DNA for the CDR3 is TGTGCCAGCGGGCCTCGACAGGGACAAGAGACCCAGTACTTC.

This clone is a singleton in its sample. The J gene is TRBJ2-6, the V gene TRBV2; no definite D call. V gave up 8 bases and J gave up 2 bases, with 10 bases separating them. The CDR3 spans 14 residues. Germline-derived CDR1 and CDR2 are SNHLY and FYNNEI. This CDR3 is CASRPAAGANVLTF. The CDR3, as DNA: TGTGCCAGCCGTCCGGCGGCTGGGGCCAACGTCCTGACTTTC.

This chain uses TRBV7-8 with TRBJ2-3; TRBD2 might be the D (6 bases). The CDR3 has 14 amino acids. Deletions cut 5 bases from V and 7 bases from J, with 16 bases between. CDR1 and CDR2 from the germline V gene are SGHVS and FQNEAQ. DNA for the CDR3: TGTGCCAGCAGCCCACGGGGTAGCGGAAATACGCAGTATTTT. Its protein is CASSPRGSGNTQYF.

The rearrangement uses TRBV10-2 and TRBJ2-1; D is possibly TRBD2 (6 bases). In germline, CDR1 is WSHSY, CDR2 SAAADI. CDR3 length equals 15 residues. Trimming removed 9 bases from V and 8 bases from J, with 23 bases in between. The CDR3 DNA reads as TGCGCCAGTTCACCTAGGTTCGGCGGGGCTCATGAGCAGTTCTTC. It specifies CASSPRFGGAHEQFF.

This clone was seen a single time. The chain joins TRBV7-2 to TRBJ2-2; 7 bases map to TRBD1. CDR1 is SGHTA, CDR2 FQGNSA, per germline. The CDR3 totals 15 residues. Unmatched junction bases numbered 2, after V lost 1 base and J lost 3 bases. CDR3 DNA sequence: TGTGCCAGCAGCTTAGTAGGGGGCCACACCGGGGAGCTGTTTTTT. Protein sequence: CASSLVGGHTGELFF.

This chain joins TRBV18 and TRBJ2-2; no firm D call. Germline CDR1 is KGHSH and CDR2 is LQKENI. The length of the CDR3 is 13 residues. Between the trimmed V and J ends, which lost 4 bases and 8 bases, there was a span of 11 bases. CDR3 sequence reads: CASSLHSPGELFF. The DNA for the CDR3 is TGTGCCAGCTCACTACACAGCCCAGGGGAGCTGTTTTTT.

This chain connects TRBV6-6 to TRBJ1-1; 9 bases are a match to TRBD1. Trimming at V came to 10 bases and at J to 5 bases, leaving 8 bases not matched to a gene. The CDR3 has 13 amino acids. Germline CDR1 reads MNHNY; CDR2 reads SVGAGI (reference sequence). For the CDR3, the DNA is TGTGCCACAAAACAGGGGGCCGGTACTGAAGCTTTCTTT. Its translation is CATKQGAGTEAFF.

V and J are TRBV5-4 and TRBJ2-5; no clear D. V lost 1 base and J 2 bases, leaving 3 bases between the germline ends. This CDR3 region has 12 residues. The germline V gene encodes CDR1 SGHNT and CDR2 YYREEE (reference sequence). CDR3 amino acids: CASSLSQETQYF. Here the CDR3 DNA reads TGTGCCAGCAGCTTGTCACAAGAGACCCAGTACTTC.